A single sample gave rise to the 17 T cell receptor beta chains below, sequenced in a study of identical twins. TCRdb reanalysed the 5' RACE reads using MiXCR and keeps one entry per CDR3 protein. The sample contains 500,000 or so distinct CDR3 sequences, roughly an eighth of which appear only once. The sample was also reused in another study, on yellow fever vaccine responses in identical twins.

The sample consisted of CD4+ T cells sorted from blood. These receptors all stem from a woman aged 18-29 years in good health.

This clonotype was seen more than once but under ten times. The rearrangement links TRBV27 to TRBJ2-5, with 13 bases lining up with TRBD2. The CDR3 is made up of 16 amino acids. Per the germline V gene, CDR1 is MNHEY and CDR2 is SMNVEV (reference sequence). Unmatched junction bases numbered 7, after V lost 4 bases and J lost 5 bases. The CDR3 region has the DNA TGTGCCAGCAGTTCCCTACTAGCGGGGGGGCGGGAGACCCAGTACTTC. This sequence encodes CASSSLLAGGRETQYF.

This clonotype has only a few counts. This chain links TRBV7-2 with TRBJ2-3; 12 bases align to TRBD2. Germline V gene sequence: CDR1 SGHTA, CDR2 FQGNSA. The CDR3 loop spans 16 amino acids. Trimming took 5 bases from V and 6 from J; bases not matched to a gene: 9. CDR3 region: CASSLRTSGMSDTQYF. The CDR3 nucleotides are TGTGCCAGCAGCCTAAGGACTAGCGGGATGTCGGATACGCAGTATTTT.

The genes are TRBV28 and TRBJ2-7; the D is unclear. Germline CDR1 is MDHEN and CDR2 is SYDVKM. The CDR3 has 12 amino acids. V shed 5 bases and J shed 4 bases, with 9 bases lying between them. CDR3 amino acids: CASSQPKYEQYF. The DNA of the CDR3 is TGTGCCAGCAGTCAACCTAAGTACGAGCAGTACTTC.

The chain is built from TRBV29-1 and TRBJ2-2; tentative D call: TRBD2 (5 bases). The germline gives CDR1 SQVTM, CDR2 ANQGSEA. V dropped 5 bases and J dropped 1 base, with 8 bases sitting between them. This CDR3 has 13 residues. The CDR3 here is CSVYAGNTGELFF. The CDR3 region has the DNA TGCAGCGTTTATGCGGGGAACACCGGGGAGCTGTTTTTT.

This clonotype was observed a single time. The chain carries TRBV6-1 and TRBJ1-6; D is possibly TRBD1 (5 bases). V was pared by 6 bases and J by 7 bases, with 19 bases between. The CDR3 is 16 residues long. Looked up from germline, CDR1 is MNHNS and CDR2 is SASEGT. The chain's CDR3 is CASSRRGGEGNSPLHF. The CDR3 bases are TGTGCCAGCAGCCGCCGTGGGGGGGAAGGAAATTCACCCCTCCACTTT.

This clonotype was seen repeatedly, ten times or more. This chain connects TRBV20-1 to TRBJ1-5; tentatively, D is TRBD1 (5 bases). The V and J ends lost 6 bases and 0 bases respectively, with 15 bases between them. Germline V gene sequence: CDR1 DFQATT, CDR2 SNEGSKA (reference sequence). The CDR3 has 15 residues. In nucleotides, the CDR3 is TGCAGTGCATCGACAGAAAACTATAGCAATCAGCCCCAGCATTTT. Translating gives CSASTENYSNQPQHF.

The chain joins TRBV29-1 to TRBJ2-5; TRBD2 aligns across 14 bases. There are 14 residues in the CDR3. Germline V gene lookup returns CDR1 SQVTM and CDR2 ANQGSEA. The V gene end was trimmed by 4 bases and the J gene end by 3 bases; junction bases not matched to a gene: 1. The CDR3 DNA reads as TGCAGCGTTGGGGGACTAGCGGGGGAAGAGACCCAGTACTTC. It encodes CSVGGLAGEETQYF. Filled out from reference TRBV29-1 and TRBJ2-5, the complete variable domain reads SAVISQKPSRDICQRGTSLTIQCQVDSQVTMMFWYRQQPGQSLTLIATANQGSEATYESGFVIDKFPISRPNLTFSTLTVSNMSPEDSSIYLCSVGGLAGEETQYFGPGTRLLVL.

This chain joins TRBV4-1 and TRBJ2-7; D possibly corresponds to TRBD1 (6 bases). The V gene's germline CDR1 is MGHRA and CDR2 YSYEKL. The CDR3 loop spans 11 amino acids. V lost 1 base, J lost 13 bases, and 11 bases lay in between. In DNA form, the CDR3 reads TGCGCCAGCAGCCAAGGACAGGTGCGTTACTTC. It is translated as CASSQGQVRYF.

This clonotype has a handful of counts. The V gene is TRBV12-3 or TRBV12-4, the J gene TRBJ1-5; TRBD1 agrees at 12 bases. The ends lost 5 bases at V and 6 bases at J; junction bases unmatched: 11. The CDR3 totals 17 residues. CDR3 DNA sequence: TGTGCCAGCAGTCCTACCCAAGGGACAGGGGGCCTTCAGCCCCAGCATTTT. Translating it yields CASSPTQGTGGLQPQHF.

This clonotype was detected only a few times. This chain uses TRBV5-6 with TRBJ1-4, with D unclear. Per germline, CDR1 SGHDT and CDR2 YYEEEE. V lost 0 bases to trimming and J lost 4 bases, with 10 bases between them. The CDR3 has 15 residues. The CDR3 spells CASSLGRLYNEKLFF. CDR3 DNA sequence: TGTGCCAGCAGCTTGGGCCGGCTTTATAATGAAAAACTGTTTTTT.

V is TRBV7-8 and J is TRBJ2-1; the D gene is possibly TRBD2 (6 bases). Germline CDR1 SGHVS, CDR2 FQNEAQ. There are 16 residues in the CDR3. Trimming left V 5 bases short and J 1 base short, with 15 bases between. CDR3 amino acids: CASSPRGAGSYNEQFF. In DNA form, the CDR3 reads TGTGCCAGCAGCCCCAGAGGGGCGGGGTCCTACAATGAGCAGTTCTTC.

This chain uses TRBV28 with TRBJ1-2; unclear D gene. The CDR3 is made up of 16 amino acids. Germline CDR1 and CDR2: MDHEN and SYDVKM. V gave up 5 bases and J gave up 0 bases, with 16 bases separating them. The CDR3 DNA reads TGTGCCAGCAGTCTGGAACGGCGGGAGGCTAACTATGGCTACACCTTC. Encoded protein: CASSLERREANYGYTF.

The CDR3 protein is CASSPGRNYGYTF. DNA of the CDR3: TGTGCCAGCAGCCCGGGACGAAACTATGGCTACACCTTC. The V gene is TRBV5-6, the J gene TRBJ1-2; weak D call: TRBD1 (5 bases). The CDR3 loop spans 13 amino acids. The ends were cut back, 4 bases at V and 2 bases at J, with 9 bases in the middle. Germline V CDR1 and CDR2: SGHDT, YYEEEE.

This clonotype has just a few counts. Written as DNA, the CDR3 is TGTGCCAGCAGGTCTAGCGTTTTCACCTACGAGCAGTACTTC. Translated, it gives CASRSSVFTYEQYF. The chain links TRBV12-3 or TRBV12-4 to TRBJ2-7; the D gene is possibly TRBD2 (6 bases). V was clipped by 6 bases and J by 2 bases, with 14 bases between them. The length of the CDR3 is 14 residues.

This chain connects TRBV6-1 to TRBJ1-5; D might be TRBD1 (6 bases). The CDR3 runs to 16 residues. The germline V gene has CDR1 MNHNS and CDR2 SASEGT. Trimming left V 5 bases short and J 2 bases short, with 16 bases between. This CDR3 is CASSRNRVSRNQPQHF. The CDR3 region has the DNA TGTGCCAGCAGTCGAAACAGGGTCTCGCGCAATCAGCCCCAGCATTTT.

For the CDR3, the DNA is TGCGCCAGCAGCCAAGGATTGGGGCGTACTAATGAGCAGTTCTTC. Translated, it gives CASSQGLGRTNEQFF. The chain employs TRBV4-3 and TRBJ2-1, with D possibly TRBD1 on 5 matching bases. Trimming took 1 base from V and 7 from J, leaving 14 bases between them. This CDR3 has 15 residues. The germline V gene encodes CDR1 LGHNA and CDR2 YSLEER.

The table lists this clonotype with many counts. The chain joins TRBV29-1 to TRBJ2-3; 10 bases match TRBD1. CDR1 and CDR2 from the germline V gene are SQVTM and ANQGSEA. J was trimmed by 1 base and V by 4 bases; bases with no gene match: 2. The CDR3 extends over 14 amino acids. The CDR3 DNA reads TGCAGCGTTGCCGGGACAGGGGGCACAGATACGCAGTATTTT. This gives the protein CSVAGTGGTDTQYF.